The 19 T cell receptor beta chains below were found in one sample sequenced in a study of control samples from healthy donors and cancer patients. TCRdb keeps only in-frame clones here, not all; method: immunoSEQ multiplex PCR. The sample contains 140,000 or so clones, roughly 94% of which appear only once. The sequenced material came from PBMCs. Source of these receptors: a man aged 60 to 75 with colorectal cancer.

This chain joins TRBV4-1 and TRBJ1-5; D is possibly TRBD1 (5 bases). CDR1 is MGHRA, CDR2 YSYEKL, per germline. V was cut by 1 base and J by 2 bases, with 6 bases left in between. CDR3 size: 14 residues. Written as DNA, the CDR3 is TGCGCCAGCAGCCAAGGACAGCGCAATCAGCCCCAGCATTTT. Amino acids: CASSQGQRNQPQHF.

CDR3 amino acids: CASSEALGQGSEKLFF. CDR3 coding DNA: TGTGCCAGCAGTGAAGCTTTGGGCCAGGGCAGTGAAAAACTGTTTTTT. The gene calls are TRBV6-1 and TRBJ1-4; a possible D gene is TRBD1 (5 bases). Germline CDR1 and CDR2: MNHNS and SASEGT. The CDR3 length is 16 residues. With 0 bases removed from V and 7 bases from J, the gap between germline ends came to 15 bases.

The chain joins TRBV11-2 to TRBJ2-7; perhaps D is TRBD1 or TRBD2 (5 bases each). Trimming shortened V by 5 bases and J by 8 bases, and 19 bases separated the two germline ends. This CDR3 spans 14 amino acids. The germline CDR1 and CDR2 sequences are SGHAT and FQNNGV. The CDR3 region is CASSPSGTDYQQYF. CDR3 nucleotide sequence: TGTGCCAGCAGCCCCTCCGGGACCGACTATCAGCAGTACTTC.

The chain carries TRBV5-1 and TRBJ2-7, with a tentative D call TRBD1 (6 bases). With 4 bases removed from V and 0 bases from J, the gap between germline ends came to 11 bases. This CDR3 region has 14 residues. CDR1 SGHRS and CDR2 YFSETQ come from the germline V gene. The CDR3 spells CASSPQGLSYEQYF. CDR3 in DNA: TGCGCCAGCAGCCCACAGGGCCTCTCCTACGAGCAGTACTTC.

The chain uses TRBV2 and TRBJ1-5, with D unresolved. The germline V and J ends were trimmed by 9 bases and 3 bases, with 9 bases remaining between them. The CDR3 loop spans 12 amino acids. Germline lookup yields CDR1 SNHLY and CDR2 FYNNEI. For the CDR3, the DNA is TGTGCCAGTAGGAAAGCCAATCAGCCCCAGCATTTT. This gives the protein CASRKANQPQHF.

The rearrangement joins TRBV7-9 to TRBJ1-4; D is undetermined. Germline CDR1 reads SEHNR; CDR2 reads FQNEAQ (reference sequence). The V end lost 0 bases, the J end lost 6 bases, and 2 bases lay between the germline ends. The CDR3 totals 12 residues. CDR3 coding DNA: TGTGCCAGCAGCTTAGCGGATGAAAAACTGTTTTTT. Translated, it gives CASSLADEKLFF.

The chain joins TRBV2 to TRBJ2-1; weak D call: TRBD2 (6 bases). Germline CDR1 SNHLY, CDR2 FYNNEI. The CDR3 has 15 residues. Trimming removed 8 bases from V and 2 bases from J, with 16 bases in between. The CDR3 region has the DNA TGTGCCAGCGGGGGGACCTTAAGCCCCTACAATGAGCAGTTCTTC. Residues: CASGGTLSPYNEQFF.

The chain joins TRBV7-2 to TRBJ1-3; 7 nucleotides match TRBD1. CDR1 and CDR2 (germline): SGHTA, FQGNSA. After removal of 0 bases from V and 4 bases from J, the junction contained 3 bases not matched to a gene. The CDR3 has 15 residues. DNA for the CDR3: TGTGCCAGCAGCTTAGCAGGGGGACAGGGAAACACCATATATTTT. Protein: CASSLAGGQGNTIYF.

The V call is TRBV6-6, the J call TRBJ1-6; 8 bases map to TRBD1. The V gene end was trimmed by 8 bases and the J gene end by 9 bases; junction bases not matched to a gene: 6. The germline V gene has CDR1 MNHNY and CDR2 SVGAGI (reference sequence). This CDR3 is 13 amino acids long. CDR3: CASVTGEGSPLHF. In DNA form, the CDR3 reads TGTGCCAGCGTGACAGGGGAGGGTTCACCCCTCCACTTT.

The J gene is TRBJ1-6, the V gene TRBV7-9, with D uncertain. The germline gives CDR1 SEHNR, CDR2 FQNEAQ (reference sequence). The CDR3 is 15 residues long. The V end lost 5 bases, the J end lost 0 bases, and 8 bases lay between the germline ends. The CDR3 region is CASSPRSSYNSPLHF. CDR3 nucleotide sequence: TGTGCCAGCAGCCCCCGCAGCTCCTATAATTCACCCCTCCACTTT.

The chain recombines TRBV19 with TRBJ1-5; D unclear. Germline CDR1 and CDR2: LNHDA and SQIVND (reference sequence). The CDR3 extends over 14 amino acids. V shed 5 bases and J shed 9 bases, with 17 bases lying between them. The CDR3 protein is CASSVPQRPGPQHF. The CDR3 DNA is TGTGCCAGTAGTGTCCCCCAGCGCCCAGGGCCCCAGCATTTT.

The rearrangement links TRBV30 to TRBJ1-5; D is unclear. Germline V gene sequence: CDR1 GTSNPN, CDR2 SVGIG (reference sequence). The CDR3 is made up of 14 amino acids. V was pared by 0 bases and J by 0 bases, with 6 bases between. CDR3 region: CAWSVHLSNQPQHF. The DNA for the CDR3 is TGTGCCTGGAGTGTACACCTTAGCAATCAGCCCCAGCATTTT.

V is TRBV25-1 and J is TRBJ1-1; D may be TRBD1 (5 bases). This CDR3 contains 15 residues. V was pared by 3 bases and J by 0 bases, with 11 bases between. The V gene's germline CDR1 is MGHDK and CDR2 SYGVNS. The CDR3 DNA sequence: TGTGCCAGCAGTGACCGGGACGGACTGAACACTGAAGCTTTCTTT. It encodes CASSDRDGLNTEAFF.

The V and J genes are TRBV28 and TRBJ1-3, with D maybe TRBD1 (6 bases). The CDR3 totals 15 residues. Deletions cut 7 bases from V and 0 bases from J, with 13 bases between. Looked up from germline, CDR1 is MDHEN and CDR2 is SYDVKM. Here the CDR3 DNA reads TGTGCCAGCATAGGAACAGGGACCTCTGGAAACACCATATATTTT. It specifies CASIGTGTSGNTIYF. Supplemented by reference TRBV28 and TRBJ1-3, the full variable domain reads DVKVTQSSRYLVKRTGEKVFLECVQDMDHENMFWYRQDPGLGLRLIYFSYDVKMKEKGDIPEGYSVSREKKERFSLILESASTNQTSMYLCASIGTGTSGNTIYFGEGSWLTVV.

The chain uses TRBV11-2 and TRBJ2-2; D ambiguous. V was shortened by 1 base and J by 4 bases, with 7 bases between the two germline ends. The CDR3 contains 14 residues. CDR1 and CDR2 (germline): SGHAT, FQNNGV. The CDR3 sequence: CASSLVLATGELFF. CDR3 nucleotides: TGTGCCAGCAGCTTAGTTTTGGCCACCGGGGAGCTGTTTTTT.

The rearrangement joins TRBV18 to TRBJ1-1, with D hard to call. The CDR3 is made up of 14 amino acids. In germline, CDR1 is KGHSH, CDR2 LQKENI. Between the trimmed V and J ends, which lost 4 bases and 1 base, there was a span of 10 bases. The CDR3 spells CASSRNEGNTEAFF. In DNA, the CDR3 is TGTGCCAGCTCACGAAATGAAGGGAACACTGAAGCTTTCTTT.

DNA of the CDR3: TGTGCCAGCAGTTTATTCGGGAACCGCTATGGCTACACCTTC. Its protein is CASSLFGNRYGYTF. The chain uses TRBV28 and TRBJ1-2; D is unclear. Per the germline V gene, CDR1 is MDHEN and CDR2 is SYDVKM. The germline V and J ends were trimmed by 1 base and 4 bases, with 10 bases remaining between them. There are 14 residues in the CDR3.

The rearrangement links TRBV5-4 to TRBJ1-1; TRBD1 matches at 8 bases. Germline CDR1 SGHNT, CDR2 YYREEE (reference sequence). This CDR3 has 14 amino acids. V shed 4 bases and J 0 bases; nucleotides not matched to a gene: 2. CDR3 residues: CASSPGQVNTEAFF. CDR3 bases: TGTGCCAGCAGCCCGGGACAGGTGAACACTGAAGCTTTCTTT.

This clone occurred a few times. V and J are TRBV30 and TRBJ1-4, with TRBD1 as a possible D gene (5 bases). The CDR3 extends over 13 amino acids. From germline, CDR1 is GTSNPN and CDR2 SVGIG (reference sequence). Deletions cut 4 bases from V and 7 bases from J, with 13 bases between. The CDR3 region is CAWKGQGPEKLFF. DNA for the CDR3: TGTGCCTGGAAAGGGCAGGGCCCTGAAAAACTGTTTTTT.